This is a list of T cell receptor beta chains from one sample in a study of long-term antiretroviral therapy in people with HIV. Profiling relied on immunoSEQ multiplex PCR, and the TCRdb table lists in-frame clones only, not all of them. The table records 20,000 to 25,000 clones, around three quarters of them present only once. Specimen: unsorted PBMCs, collected 1.1 years before starting antiretroviral therapy. These receptor sequences come from a woman aged 40 to 50 with HIV. The CDR3 runs from the conserved cysteine through the conserved F or W. D genes are given only for firm matches. Some rows have no size entry. The others give once, few or many, or a class for an expanded clone.

CDR3 DNA	CDR3 protein	D gene	V gene	J gene	clone size
TGTGCCAGCAGCGACGGTTCCTACTATGGCTACACCTTC	CASSDGSYYGYTF	-	TRBV7-8	TRBJ1-2	-
TGTGCCAGCAGCTTGAGCCCAGGGGCCAATCAGCCCCAGCATTTT	CASSLSPGANQPQHF	-	TRBV7-8	TRBJ1-5	few
TGTGCCAGCAGCCCCCCCACAGTAACCGGTGAGCAGTTCTTC	CASSPPTVTGEQFF	-	TRBV11-3	TRBJ2-1	-
TGTGCCAGCAGCTCGGGGACTAGCGGGAGGGGTTGGGATACGCAGTATTTT	CASSSGTSGRGWDTQYF	TRBD2	TRBV7-9	TRBJ2-3	-
TGCGCCAGCGGACCGGGACTGGATGGCTACACCTTC	CASGPGLDGYTF	-	TRBV5-1	TRBJ1-2	few
TGCAGCGCCGACGACGACTCTTTGAACACTGAAGCTTTCTTT	CSADDDSLNTEAFF	-	TRBV29-1	TRBJ1-1	-
TGTGCCAGCAGCCCGACTAGAGCAACTAATGAAAAACTGTTTTTT	CASSPTRATNEKLFF	-	TRBV5-6	TRBJ1-4	once
TGTGCCAGCACCCTGGGACTAGCGGGGGTGGAGACCCAGTACTTC	CASTLGLAGVETQYF	TRBD2	TRBV2	TRBJ2-5	-
TGTGCCAGCAGTTACCGGTCGACAGAGCAGTTCTTC	CASSYRSTEQFF	-	TRBV6-5	TRBJ2-1	-
TGTGCCAGCAGCCCTACCATGGCAGCGCATGGCTACACCTTC	CASSPTMAAHGYTF	-	TRBV11-3	TRBJ1-2	few
TGTGCCTGGAGTAGCGGGCAGGGCGGGGAGACCCAGTACTTC	CAWSSGQGGETQYF	-	TRBV30	TRBJ2-5	-
TGTGCCAGCAGCTTGGCTGGCGCCGGGGCCACAGATACGCAGTATTTT	CASSLAGAGATDTQYF	-	TRBV5-4	TRBJ2-3	-
TGTGCCTGGAGTGTAGTAGAGACAGGGGGATTAGGGGAGCAGTACTTC	CAWSVVETGGLGEQYF	TRBD1	TRBV30	TRBJ2-7	-
TGTGCCAGCTCGCCCACATACAATGAGCAGTTCTTC	CASSPTYNEQFF	-	TRBV18	TRBJ2-1	-
TGTGCCAGCTCACCCGGTCGGGACAGGATCAACGTCCTGACTTTC	CASSPGRDRINVLTF	TRBD1	TRBV18	TRBJ2-6	-
TGTGCCAGCGGTCAACAGGGGAATCAGCCCCAGCATTTT	CASGQQGNQPQHF	TRBD1	TRBV6-6	TRBJ1-5	-
TGTGCCTGGAGGACTAGCGGGAGTAGGTATGAGCAGTTCTTC	CAWRTSGSRYEQFF	TRBD2	TRBV30	TRBJ2-1	-
TGCAGCTTCTCTGACTACCGGGACAGGGGAGTTTCGGCTAACTATGGCTACACCTTC	CSFSDYRDRGVSANYGYTF	TRBD1	TRBV29-1	TRBJ1-2	-
TGTGCCAGCAGCTTGTCCTCCGAGGGATACACCTACGAGCAGTACTTC	CASSLSSEGYTYEQYF	-	TRBV7-9	TRBJ2-7	-
TGCGCCAGCAGCCCTTCCACCTTATCTCCGAACACCGGGGAGCTGTTTTTT	CASSPSTLSPNTGELFF	-	TRBV5-1	TRBJ2-2	-
TGTGCCTGGACATTCTCGGGGAATGAGCAGTTCTTC	CAWTFSGNEQFF	-	TRBV30	TRBJ2-1	-
TGTGCCAGCTCACCAATAGTGACAGCAATTTACAATGAGCAGTTCTTC	CASSPIVTAIYNEQFF	-	TRBV18	TRBJ2-1	-
TGCAGCGTCGAAGGGGAAAACACCGGGGAGCTGTTTTTT	CSVEGENTGELFF	-	TRBV29-1	TRBJ2-2	-
TGTGCCAGTAGCTCCGGTCTGGGCAATCAGCCCCAGCATTTT	CASSSGLGNQPQHF	-	TRBV19	TRBJ1-5	-
TGTGCCAGTAGTATGCGGCAGTCCGACTCCTACGAGCAGTACTTC	CASSMRQSDSYEQYF	-	TRBV19	TRBJ2-7	-
TGTGCCAGCCAAACGGACGCTCCTCAAGAGACCCAGTACTTC	CASQTDAPQETQYF	-	TRBV2	TRBJ2-5	-
TGTGCCAGCAGTTCCGACTGGGGGACAGATACGCAGTATTTT	CASSSDWGTDTQYF	-	TRBV27	TRBJ2-3	once
TGTGCCAGCAGTGGGGGGAGTCCGTGGGATGGCTACACCTTC	CASSGGSPWDGYTF	-	TRBV25-1	TRBJ1-2	-
TGTGCCAGCAGCCTGGCCCGGACTAGCGGGGGGGACACCGGGGAGCTGTTTTTT	CASSLARTSGGDTGELFF	TRBD2	TRBV5-4	TRBJ2-2	-
TGTGCCAGCAGGGGTGCCAGGGTCACAGTAGGAACTGAAGCTTTCTTT	CASRGARVTVGTEAFF	-	TRBV28	TRBJ1-1	-
TGTGCCAGCAATGACAGGGGGCTGAACACTGAAGCTTTCTTT	CASNDRGLNTEAFF	TRBD1	TRBV6-6	TRBJ1-1	-
TGTGCCAGCAGTTACTTGAGACAGGGGGCCAGCGAGCAGTACTTC	CASSYLRQGASEQYF	TRBD1	TRBV6-6	TRBJ2-7	-
TGTGCCAGCACCTTTTCGGGACAAAAATACAATGAGCAGTTCTTC	CASTFSGQKYNEQFF	-	TRBV7-9	TRBJ2-1	-
TGTGCCAGCAGCCTGAGGGACAGGGCACAAGAGACCCAGTACTTC	CASSLRDRAQETQYF	TRBD1	TRBV5-4	TRBJ2-5	-
TGTGCCAGTAGTATTAGCAGGGACCACGAGCAGTACTTC	CASSISRDHEQYF	-	TRBV19	TRBJ2-7	-
TGTGCCAGCAGCCCCCTCGGGGCCAGTAGCGGGGAGCTGTTTTTT	CASSPLGASSGELFF	-	TRBV27	TRBJ2-2	-
TGTGCCAGCCGAGTGCGTGAACTAGCGGTTTACGAGCAGTACTTC	CASRVRELAVYEQYF	TRBD2	TRBV7-8	TRBJ2-7	-
TGTGCCACCAGCAGAGTATTTGGCAGCAATCAGCCCCAGCATTTT	CATSRVFGSNQPQHF	-	TRBV15	TRBJ1-5	once
TGTGCCAGCAGCTTGATACTCCACGAGCAGTACTTC	CASSLILHEQYF	-	TRBV7-9	TRBJ2-7	once
TGCAGTGCTAGCGAAGCAGATACGCAGTATTTT	CSASEADTQYF	-	TRBV20-1	TRBJ2-3	-
TGTGCCAGCAGTTACCGGGACAGGGGGCACTACGAGCAGTACTTC	CASSYRDRGHYEQYF	TRBD1	TRBV2	TRBJ2-7	-
TGCGCCAGCAGCCCCTCCGGGATTAAAGAGACCCAGTACTTC	CASSPSGIKETQYF	-	TRBV5-1	TRBJ2-5	-
TGTGCCAGCAGCCCCGGACAGAGGACCGGGGAGCTGTTTTTT	CASSPGQRTGELFF	-	TRBV11-3	TRBJ2-2	few